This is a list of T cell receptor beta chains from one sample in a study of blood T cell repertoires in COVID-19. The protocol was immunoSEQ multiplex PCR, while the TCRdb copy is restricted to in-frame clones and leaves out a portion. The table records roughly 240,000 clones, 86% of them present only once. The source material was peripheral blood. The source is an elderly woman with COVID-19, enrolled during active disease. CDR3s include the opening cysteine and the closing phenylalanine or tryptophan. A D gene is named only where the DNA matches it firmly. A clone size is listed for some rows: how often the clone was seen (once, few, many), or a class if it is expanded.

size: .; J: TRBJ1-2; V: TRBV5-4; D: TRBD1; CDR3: CASSSEMTGFDYGYTF; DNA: TGTGCCAGCAGCTCCGAGATGACAGGGTTCGACTATGGCTACACCTTC
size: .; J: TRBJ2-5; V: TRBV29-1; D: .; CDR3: CSVAQTHQETQYF; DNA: TGCAGCGTTGCGCAAACTCATCAAGAGACCCAGTACTTC
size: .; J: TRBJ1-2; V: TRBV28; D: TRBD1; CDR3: CASSSGTGFSYGYTF; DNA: TGTGCCAGCAGCTCCGGGACAGGGTTTTCCTATGGCTACACCTTC
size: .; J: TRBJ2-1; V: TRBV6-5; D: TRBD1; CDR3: CASSLTGGFQSEQFF; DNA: TGTGCCAGCAGTTTGACAGGGGGCTTTCAGAGTGAGCAGTTCTTC
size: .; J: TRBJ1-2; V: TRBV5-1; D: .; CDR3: CASSSGSAQGYTF; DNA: TGCGCCAGCAGCTCCGGGTCCGCGCAAGGCTACACCTTC
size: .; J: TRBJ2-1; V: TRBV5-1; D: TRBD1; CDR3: CASSAGTGGYNEQFF; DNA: TGCGCCAGCAGCGCTGGGACAGGGGGTTACAATGAGCAGTTCTTC
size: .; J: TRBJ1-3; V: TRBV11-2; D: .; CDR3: CASSLVGAGNTIYF; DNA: TGTGCCAGCAGTTTAGTCGGGGCTGGAAACACCATATATTTT
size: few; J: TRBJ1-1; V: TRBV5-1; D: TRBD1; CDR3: CASSDGQGGSEAFF; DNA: TGCGCCAGCAGCGACGGACAGGGAGGGTCTGAAGCTTTCTTT
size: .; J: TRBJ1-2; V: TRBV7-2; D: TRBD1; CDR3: CASSWREQGADGYTF; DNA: TGTGCCAGCAGCTGGCGGGAACAGGGGGCGGATGGCTACACCTTC
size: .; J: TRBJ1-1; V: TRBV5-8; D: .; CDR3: CASSWLGGNTEAFF; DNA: TGTGCCAGCAGCTGGCTGGGGGGGAACACTGAAGCTTTCTTT
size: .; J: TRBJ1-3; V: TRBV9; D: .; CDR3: CASSGGLSTDSGNTIYF; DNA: TGTGCCAGCAGCGGAGGTTTATCGACAGACTCTGGAAACACCATATATTTT
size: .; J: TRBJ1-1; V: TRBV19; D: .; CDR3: CASRLQGNTEAFF; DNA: TGTGCCAGTAGACTACAGGGTAACACTGAAGCTTTCTTT
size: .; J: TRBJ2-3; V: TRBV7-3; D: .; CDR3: CASSLQALTTDTQYF; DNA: TGTGCCAGCAGCCTACAGGCCTTGACCACAGATACGCAGTATTTT
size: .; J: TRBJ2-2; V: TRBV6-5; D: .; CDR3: CASSYLQGSSGELFF; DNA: TGTGCCAGCAGTTACCTCCAGGGGTCGTCCGGGGAGCTGTTTTTT
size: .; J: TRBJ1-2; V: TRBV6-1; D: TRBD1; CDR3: CASSDRGQSYGYTF; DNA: TGTGCCAGCAGTGACAGGGGGCAGAGCTATGGCTACACCTTC